This TCR beta chain derives from a study of regulatory T cells in long-lasting Graves disease. Building the TCR beta libraries relied on iRepertoire HTBI primers, and CDR3 regions underwent Arm-PCR. TCRdb called the multiplex PCR reads again in MiXCR, with one record for every CDR3 protein. This table has about 660,000 distinct CDR3 sequences, about 30% appearing once. The sample's time point: persistent/refractory GD, antithyroid drugs over 5 years with positive TRAb. There was RNA extracted from PBMCs, and the TCR library was made from it. Approximately 10-milliliter peripheral blood samples went into EDTA tubes. CDR1 is LNHDA, CDR2 SQIVND, per germline (reference sequence). This CDR3 is 14 amino acids long. The V end lost 7 bases, the J end lost 0 bases, and 10 bases lay between the germline ends.

Here the sequenced sample was peripheral blood mononuclear cells (PBMCs), taken when the disease was refractory, from a patient treated with antithyroid drugs. The chain has TRBV19 and TRBJ1-5; D gene ambiguous. This clonotype originated in a female donor with Graves disease. CDR3 sequence reads: CASTQRNSNQPQHF. CDR3 nucleotide sequence: TGTGCCAGTACCCAGAGGAATAGCAATCAGCCCCAGCATTTT.